These 31 T cell receptor beta chains share one sample of origin, sequenced in a study of T-cell memory formation after mild COVID-19. MiXCR, run by TCRdb on the 5' RACE reads, gives a single entry per CDR3 protein. Among around 340,000 distinct CDR3 sequences listed, more than 15% were seen once. Sequenced: PBMCs or a T cell subset sorted from them (not recorded which). Every receptor here comes from a man aged 18 to 29 who had mild COVID-19 (a few samples of this study predate the infection). Cell type and time point are not known.

This clonotype has a handful of counts. The chain uses TRBV2 and TRBJ2-7, with D perhaps matching TRBD2 (6 bases). CDR1 and CDR2 (germline): SNHLY, FYNNEI. Deletions cut 4 bases from V and 1 base from J, with 11 bases between. This CDR3 spans 14 amino acids. CDR3 sequence: CASSGGTLSYEQYV. CDR3 DNA sequence: TGTGCCAGCAGTGGCGGGACGTTGTCCTACGAGCAGTACGTC.

This chain uses TRBV4-1 with TRBJ1-1; 8 positions match TRBD1. This CDR3 comprises 16 residues. Unmatched junction bases numbered 6, after V lost 0 bases and J lost 3 bases. Germline lookup yields CDR1 MGHRA and CDR2 YSYEKL. The DNA of the CDR3 is TGCGCCAGCAGCCAAGATGACAGGGGAAGAGACACTGAAGCTTTCTTT. Amino acid sequence: CASSQDDRGRDTEAFF.

This clonotype has at least ten counts. The chain carries TRBV5-1 and TRBJ1-5; the D is unclear. CDR3 size: 13 residues. Trimming took 0 bases from V and 5 from J, leaving 6 bases between them. Germline loops: CDR1 SGHRS, CDR2 YFSETQ. CDR3 protein: CASSLEGHQPQHF. The CDR3 DNA is TGCGCCAGCAGCTTGGAAGGGCATCAGCCCCAGCATTTT.

The V call is TRBV11-2, the J call TRBJ2-1; D unclear. V shed 3 bases and J shed 12 bases, with 15 bases lying between them. Germline CDR1 reads SGHAT; CDR2 reads FQNNGV. CDR3 length equals 13 residues. This CDR3 is CASSFGSAHGQFF. DNA of the CDR3: TGTGCCAGCAGCTTCGGATCTGCCCACGGGCAGTTCTTC.

The chain is built from TRBV5-1 and TRBJ2-5; 8 bases line up with TRBD2. V was pared by 2 bases and J by 3 bases, with 6 bases of the junction left unmatched. CDR1 and CDR2 (germline): SGHRS, YFSETQ. This CDR3 region has 15 residues. DNA for the CDR3: TGCGCCAGCAGCTTATTAGCGGGAACCAAAGAGACCCAGTACTTC. This codes for CASSLLAGTKETQYF.

V gene TRBV19 combines with J gene TRBJ1-1, with D possibly being TRBD1 (6 bases). The CDR3 has 14 residues. Trimming took 3 bases from V and 5 from J, leaving 13 bases between them. Germline loops: CDR1 LNHDA, CDR2 SQIVND (reference sequence). Written as DNA, the CDR3 is TGTGCCAGTAGTATGGGGGCCCTGGGAACTGAAGCTTTCTTT. This codes for CASSMGALGTEAFF.

This clonotype was seen repeatedly, ten times or more. V usage is TRBV7-2 and J usage is TRBJ2-3, with 12 nucleotides matching TRBD2. The CDR3 loop spans 18 amino acids. The ends lost 5 bases at V and 5 bases at J; junction bases unmatched: 14. CDR1 is SGHTA, CDR2 FQGNSA, per germline. CDR3 amino acids: CASSASPPLAGGGDTQYF. The CDR3 DNA follows: TGTGCCAGCAGCGCCTCCCCCCCCCTAGCGGGGGGGGGAGATACGCAGTATTTT.

This clonotype was detected a few times. The chain links TRBV6-2 or TRBV6-3 to TRBJ1-5, with TRBD1 identical over 7 bases. V shed 6 bases, J shed 5 bases, and the junction held 10 bases outside the gene matches. Germline V CDR1 and CDR2: MNHEY, SVGEGT. This CDR3 spans 15 amino acids. The CDR3 region is CASSPWRGRDQPQHF. The CDR3 bases are TGTGCCAGCAGCCCCTGGAGGGGGCGAGATCAGCCCCAGCATTTT.

Only a few counts were recorded for this clonotype. This chain links TRBV11-2 with TRBJ2-7, with 9 positions matching TRBD1. The V gene end was trimmed by 4 bases and the J gene end by 2 bases; junction bases not matched to a gene: 6. The CDR3 covers 15 residues. Germline V gene lookup returns CDR1 SGHAT and CDR2 FQNNGV. This chain's CDR3 is CASSWTGTGPYEQYF. In DNA form, the CDR3 reads TGTGCCAGCAGCTGGACCGGGACAGGGCCCTACGAGCAGTACTTC.

This clonotype was seen only a few times. The J gene is TRBJ1-2, the V gene TRBV6-2 or TRBV6-3; tentatively, D is TRBD1 (5 bases). The CDR3 spans 13 residues. CDR1 MNHEY and CDR2 SVGEGT come from the germline V gene. Trimming left V 1 base short and J 6 bases short, with 9 bases between. DNA for the CDR3: TGTGCCAGCAGTTACTTCAGGGCTGATGGCTACACCTTC. Its translation: CASSYFRADGYTF.

J is TRBJ1-5 and V is TRBV4-2; 8 nucleotides match TRBD1. The V segment lost 2 bases and the J segment 1 base; nucleotides outside the gene matches: 1. Germline V CDR1 and CDR2: LGHNA, YNFKEQ. The CDR3 totals 15 residues. The CDR3 region has the DNA TGTGCCAGCAGCCAACAGGGGGCGAGCAATCAGCCCCAGCATTTT. Translating gives CASSQQGASNQPQHF.

This clonotype showed up many times. The chain couples TRBV7-6 to TRBJ2-1, with D uncertain. This CDR3 has 11 amino acids. With 5 bases removed from V and 8 bases from J, the gap between germline ends came to 7 bases. Looked up from germline, CDR1 is SGHVS and CDR2 is FNYEAQ. In nucleotides, the CDR3 is TGTGCCAGCAGCCTTTATCATGAGCAGTTCTTC. Protein: CASSLYHEQFF.

This clonotype has only a few counts. The rearrangement links TRBV30 to TRBJ2-1; TRBD1 or TRBD2 may be the D gene (6 bases each). The germline V gene encodes CDR1 GTSNPN and CDR2 SVGIG (reference sequence). V lost 3 bases to trimming and J lost 10 bases, with 19 bases between them. The CDR3 consists of 14 residues. CDR3 DNA sequence: TGTGCCTGGAGCGGGGCTAGCGTTAGGGGGGAGCAGTTCTTC. The encoded protein is CAWSGASVRGEQFF.

This clonotype has more than one count but fewer than ten. The chain is built from TRBV12-3 or TRBV12-4 and TRBJ2-1; 9 nucleotides align to TRBD1. This CDR3 has 16 amino acids. V gave up 6 bases and J gave up 6 bases; unmatched junction bases: 12. The CDR3, as DNA: TGTGCCAGCAGCCGTGCCGGGACAGGGTCTCCCAATGAGCAGTTCTTC. It encodes CASSRAGTGSPNEQFF.

This clonotype was seen a handful of times. The chain links TRBV20-1 to TRBJ1-2; 7 nucleotides align to TRBD1. Losses at the gene ends were 5 bases for V and 3 bases for J; bases not matched to a gene: 9. Germline V gives CDR1 DFQATT, CDR2 SNEGSKA (reference sequence). CDR3 length: 14 residues. Here the CDR3 DNA reads TGCAGTGCTTGGAGACCCGGGACAGACTATGGCTACACCTTC. Translating it yields CSAWRPGTDYGYTF.

This chain joins TRBV12-5 and TRBJ1-3, with D hard to call. There are 18 residues in the CDR3. Trimming removed 11 bases from V and 2 bases from J, with 28 bases in between. Germline-derived CDR1 and CDR2 are LGHNT and FRNRAP. CDR3 sequence: CALLGNGPDPITGNTIYF. The DNA of the CDR3 is TGTGCTCTGCTGGGGAACGGACCCGACCCCATCACTGGAAACACCATATATTTT.

The chain combines TRBV23-1 with TRBJ1-5; a possible D gene is TRBD1 (5 bases). TRBV23-1 has ORF status, its function being uncertain. This CDR3 spans 13 amino acids. The V and J ends lost 5 bases and 7 bases respectively, with 12 bases between them. The DNA for the CDR3 is TGCGCCAGCAGTTACCTATGGGGGCAGCCCCAGCATTTT. It specifies CASSYLWGQPQHF.

This clonotype was counted a few times. The chain combines TRBV12-3 or TRBV12-4 with TRBJ1-1; 7 bases are a match to TRBD1. This CDR3 spans 14 amino acids. V dropped 4 bases and J dropped 7; count of bases not matched to a gene: 9. In DNA, the CDR3 is TGTGCCAGCAGTTCCTCGGTAGGGGGCCTTGAAGCTTTCTTT. This sequence encodes CASSSSVGGLEAFF.

The gene calls are TRBV6-2 or TRBV6-3 and TRBJ1-1, with TRBD1 as a possible D gene (5 bases). The V end lost 4 bases, the J end lost 3 bases, and 12 bases lay between the germline ends. In germline, CDR1 is MNHEY, CDR2 SVGEGT. The CDR3 runs to 14 residues. CDR3 region: CASSFNMGDTEAFF. The CDR3 DNA reads as TGTGCCAGCAGTTTTAATATGGGGGACACTGAAGCTTTCTTT.

This clonotype was picked up many times. The V call is TRBV4-1, the J call TRBJ2-7; D not resolved. V was trimmed by 1 base and J by 1 base, leaving 5 bases between them. Per the germline V gene, CDR1 is MGHRA and CDR2 is YSYEKL. The CDR3 has 13 residues. The CDR3 loop is CASSQVGSYEQYV. The CDR3 region has the DNA TGCGCCAGCAGCCAAGTGGGGTCCTACGAGCAGTACGTC.

Ten or more counts support this clonotype. V gene TRBV7-9 combines with J gene TRBJ2-3; a possible D gene is TRBD2 (6 bases). This CDR3 has 15 amino acids. The germline gives CDR1 SEHNR, CDR2 FQNEAQ (reference sequence). The germline V and J ends were trimmed by 5 bases and 5 bases, with 17 bases remaining between them. The CDR3 reads CASSPRGAKKDTQYF. The CDR3 region has the DNA TGTGCCAGCAGCCCACGCGGGGCCAAGAAAGATACGCAGTATTTT.

In its sample, this clonotype was seen a few times. CDR3 loop: CASSRPEGLQFF. In DNA form, the CDR3 reads TGTGCCAGCAGCCGGCCCGAGGGGCTACAGTTCTTC. This chain uses TRBV5-6 with TRBJ2-1, with D tentatively TRBD1 or TRBD2 (5 bases each). CDR3 length: 12 residues. The ends were cut back, 4 bases at V and 13 bases at J, with 15 bases in the middle. The germline gives CDR1 SGHDT, CDR2 YYEEEE.

This clonotype showed up just a few times. The rearrangement links TRBV18 to TRBJ2-3, with TRBD2 identical over 11 bases. The CDR3 sequence is 16 residues long. V was pared by 6 bases and J by 4 bases, with 9 bases of the junction left unmatched. CDR1 is KGHSH and CDR2 is LQKENI in the germline V gene. As DNA, the CDR3 is TGTGCCAGCTCGTCGTTAGCGGGGGGGCCTGCAGATACGCAGTATTTT. Its translation: CASSSLAGGPADTQYF.

V usage is TRBV19 and J usage is TRBJ1-5, with D tentatively TRBD1 (5 bases). The CDR3 length is 14 residues. V lost 4 bases to trimming and J lost 0 bases, with 7 bases between them. Germline V gene lookup returns CDR1 LNHDA and CDR2 SQIVND (reference sequence). The CDR3 sequence: CASSTGSSNQPQHF. In DNA, the CDR3 is TGTGCCAGTAGTACAGGGTCTAGCAATCAGCCCCAGCATTTT.

J is TRBJ2-5 and V is TRBV9; 12 bases align to TRBD2. The J segment lost 2 bases and the V segment lost 0 bases, leaving 5 bases of the junction unmatched. The length of the CDR3 is 17 residues. Germline V gene data show CDR1 as SGDLS and CDR2 as YYNGEE. CDR3 nucleotide sequence: TGTGCCAGCAGCGTAGGGAGGACTAGCGGGGCGCAAGAGACCCAGTACTTC. This sequence encodes CASSVGRTSGAQETQYF.

The rearrangement joins TRBV5-6 to TRBJ2-7; perhaps TRBD2 as D (5 bases). With 0 bases removed from V and 1 base from J, the gap between germline ends came to 17 bases. The CDR3 is made up of 17 amino acids. In germline, CDR1 is SGHDT, CDR2 YYEEEE. CDR3 sequence reads: CASSLGPGRRVSYEQYF. The CDR3 DNA is TGTGCCAGCAGCTTGGGCCCCGGCAGGCGGGTGTCCTACGAGCAGTACTTC.

The rearrangement links TRBV5-1 to TRBJ1-2; 9 bases map to TRBD1. The CDR3 length is 15 residues. Germline CDR1 SGHRS, CDR2 YFSETQ. V trimming: 3 bases; J trimming: 4 bases; junction bases outside the gene matches: 7. This CDR3 is CASSSTGQGGYGYTF. CDR3 coding DNA: TGCGCCAGCAGCTCAACGGGACAGGGAGGCTATGGCTACACCTTC.

The chain couples TRBV5-1 to TRBJ2-5, with a tentative D call TRBD1 (6 bases). The V end was cut by 1 base, the J end by 2 bases, with 18 bases between. Germline-derived CDR1 and CDR2 are SGHRS and YFSETQ. This CDR3 has 17 residues. CDR3 coding DNA: TGCGCCAGCAGCTTGAGGTACAGGGTAGGCTTACAAGAGACCCAGTACTTC. This sequence encodes CASSLRYRVGLQETQYF.

The table lists this clonotype with a few counts. The CDR3 spells CASSATDHQPQHF. The CDR3 coding sequence is TGTGCCAGCAGCGCGACAGACCATCAGCCCCAGCATTTT. V is TRBV7-2 and J is TRBJ1-5; TRBD1 is a possible D gene (5 bases). V dropped 5 bases and J dropped 5 bases, with 10 bases sitting between them. The CDR3 has 13 amino acids. CDR1 and CDR2 from the germline V gene are SGHTA and FQGNSA.

This clonotype was detected a few times. The chain uses TRBV4-3 and TRBJ2-3; 12 nucleotides line up with TRBD2. V shed 1 base and J 1 base; nucleotides not matched to a gene: 12. CDR1 is LGHNA, CDR2 YSLEER, per germline. The CDR3 length is 20 residues. CDR3 nucleotides: TGCGCCAGCAGCCAAGTCTGGACTAGCGGGGCAGTTACGGGCACAGATACGCAGTATTTT. Encoded protein: CASSQVWTSGAVTGTDTQYF.

This clonotype has a handful of counts. This chain connects TRBV27 to TRBJ2-7; D not certain. Trimming pared 1 base from V and 4 bases from J, leaving 11 bases between. Germline-derived CDR1 and CDR2 are MNHEY and SMNVEV (reference sequence). The CDR3 is made up of 14 amino acids. CDR3: CASSLFRFGYEQYF. Here the CDR3 DNA reads TGTGCCAGCAGTTTATTCCGATTTGGATACGAGCAGTACTTC.